What follows describes a single TCR beta chain. This sample stems from a study of T cells expressing NK-cell markers. Study summary: It was sorted CD3+CD56+NKG2C+, CD3+CD56+NKG2C- and CD3+CD56-NKG2C+ T cells that supplied the TCR beta repertoires.

From its re-call of the 5' RACE reads, TCRdb lists each CDR3 protein once, without DNA. The sample totals hundreds of thousands of distinct CDR3 sequences; its top ten clones hold 6% to 8%. Germline V lookup: CDR1 SGDLS, CDR2 YYNGEE. CDR3 length equals 14 residues. This sequence joins TRBV9 and TRBJ2-7. The sequenced sample was blood T cells: a sorted CD56 or NKG2C T cell subset, CD4+ or CD8+ T cells, or bulk PBMC T cells (not recorded which). The sequence was obtained from a woman aged 18 to 69 in good health. CDR3 in amino acids: CASNRGTATYEQYF.